This is a list of T cell receptor beta chains from one sample in a study of T cells in tumors after PD-1 blockade. Assay: immunoSEQ multiplex PCR; the TCRdb copy retains only in-frame clones and omits some. The table has just under 65,000 clones, around 67% seen once; the top ten hold around 4.7%. The sequencing here drew on PBMCs, taken after anti-PD-1 treatment. The receptors come from a human donor with basal cell carcinoma. Both conserved end residues are part of each CDR3. The D gene is left open where the match is weak. Where a row states a size, it is once, few, many or the class of an expanded clone; other rows omit it.

V gene,J gene,clone size,D gene,CDR3 protein,CDR3 DNA
TRBV11-3,TRBJ2-7,-,TRBD1,CASSSDRSYEQYF,TGTGCCAGCAGCTCGGACAGGAGTTACGAGCAGTACTTC
TRBV30,TRBJ1-6,-,TRBD1,CAWGDRVGSPLHF,TGTGCCTGGGGGGACAGGGTTGGGTCACCCCTCCACTTT
TRBV5-4,TRBJ1-2,-,-,CASSLTGSGYTF,TGTGCCAGCAGCTTGACAGGGAGCGGCTACACCTTC
TRBV6-5,TRBJ2-4,-,TRBD1,CASRDRDLNIQYF,TGTGCCAGCAGGGACAGGGATTTAAACATTCAGTACTTC
TRBV12-5,TRBJ2-5,-,TRBD1,CASGLGTGGGETQYF,TGTGCTAGTGGTTTGGGGACAGGGGGCGGAGAGACCCAGTACTTC
TRBV9,TRBJ2-7,-,-,CASSPTSSYEQYF,TGTGCCAGCAGCCCGACTAGCTCCTACGAGCAGTACTTC
TRBV20-1,TRBJ1-2,-,-,CSASAPFGYTF,TGCAGTGCTAGTGCTCCTTTTGGCTACACCTTC
TRBV19,TRBJ1-1,-,-,CASKGVAEAFF,TGTGCCAGTAAGGGGGTAGCTGAAGCTTTCTTT
TRBV6-5,TRBJ1-1,-,-,CASSSTELNTEAFF,TGTGCCAGCAGTTCGACAGAACTGAACACTGAAGCTTTCTTT
TRBV5-1,TRBJ1-1,few,-,CASRGDVGTEAFF,TGCGCCAGCAGGGGGGATGTGGGCACTGAAGCTTTCTTT
TRBV5-1,TRBJ2-1,-,-,CASSLEGGSYNEQFF,TGCGCCAGCAGCTTGGAGGGGGGCTCCTACAATGAGCAGTTCTTC
TRBV7-9,TRBJ2-7,-,-,CASSRQDYEQYF,TGTGCCAGCAGCAGACAGGACTACGAGCAGTACTTC
TRBV15,TRBJ2-4,-,-,CATSRGQGVAKNIQYF,TGTGCCACCAGCAGAGGTCAGGGAGTAGCCAAAAACATTCAGTACTTC
TRBV30,TRBJ2-6,once,TRBD2,CAWRRSGGASGANVLTF,TGTGCCTGGAGGCGGAGCGGGGGGGCGTCTGGGGCCAACGTCCTGACTTTC
TRBV5-1,TRBJ1-1,-,-,CASSTAGTKNTEAFF,TGCGCCAGCAGCACCGCCGGGACAAAGAACACTGAAGCTTTCTTT
TRBV3-1/TRBV3-2,TRBJ1-3,-,TRBD1,CASSQVDREAGNTIYF,TGTGCCAGCAGCCAAGTTGACAGGGAAGCTGGAAACACCATATATTTT
TRBV9,TRBJ1-5,few,-,CASSADAGSNQPQHF,TGTGCCAGCAGCGCCGACGCCGGCAGCAATCAGCCCCAGCATTTT
TRBV24-1,TRBJ2-1,once,TRBD2,CATSDSRLAGDPSSYNEQFF,TGTGCCACCAGTGATTCTCGACTAGCGGGGGACCCAAGCTCCTACAATGAGCAGTTCTTC
TRBV27,TRBJ2-2,-,TRBD2,CASSLIAGGPGELFF,TGTGCCAGCAGTTTAATAGCGGGGGGGCCCGGGGAGCTGTTTTTT
TRBV5-1,TRBJ1-6,few,TRBD1,CASSLQTGEDSPLHF,TGCGCCAGCAGCCTTCAAACAGGGGAAGACTCACCCCTCCACTTT
TRBV5-6,TRBJ1-4,-,-,CASSPSIAAEEKLFF,TGTGCCAGCAGCCCCTCGATCGCGGCTGAGGAAAAACTGTTTTTT
TRBV7-8,TRBJ2-1,-,-,CASSLGGRAYNEQFF,TGTGCCAGCAGCTTAGGGGGCAGGGCCTACAATGAGCAGTTCTTC
TRBV30,TRBJ1-2,-,-,CAWSVRSGVYGYTF,TGTGCCTGGAGTGTAAGGTCAGGGGTCTATGGCTACACCTTC
TRBV7-9,TRBJ2-3,few,TRBD1,CASSPGQTLTDTQYF,TGTGCCAGCAGCCCGGGACAGACACTCACAGATACGCAGTATTTT
TRBV7-2,TRBJ2-7,-,-,CASSLERAYEQYF,TGTGCCAGCAGCTTAGAAAGGGCCTACGAGCAGTACTTC
TRBV15,TRBJ2-5,once,-,CATSRDHGEETQYF,TGTGCCACCAGCAGAGATCATGGAGAAGAGACCCAGTACTTC
TRBV10-3,TRBJ1-1,-,TRBD1,CAISNRDRGAAEAFF,TGTGCCATCAGTAACCGGGACAGGGGGGCGGCTGAAGCTTTCTTT
TRBV7-9,TRBJ1-3,-,-,CASSLAHGNTIYF,TGTGCCAGCAGCTTAGCGCATGGAAACACCATATATTTT
TRBV5-6,TRBJ1-6,-,-,CASSFSGTYNSPLHF,TGTGCCAGCAGCTTTTCCGGGACTTACAATTCACCCCTCCACTTT
TRBV5-1,TRBJ1-2,once,-,CASSRSSEDYGYTF,TGCGCCAGCAGCCGATCGTCTGAGGACTATGGCTACACCTTC
TRBV2,TRBJ1-1,few,-,CASILVPNTEAFF,TGTGCCAGCATTCTGGTTCCGAACACTGAAGCTTTCTTT
TRBV5-1,TRBJ2-7,-,-,CATGDGASYEQYF,TGCGCCACCGGGGACGGGGCCTCCTACGAGCAGTACTTC
TRBV9,TRBJ2-2,-,-,CASSGDASNTGELFF,TGTGCCAGCAGCGGGGACGCGTCGAACACCGGGGAGCTGTTTTTT
TRBV7-9,TRBJ2-7,few,TRBD2,CASSFGTSGGYEQYF,TGTGCCAGCAGCTTCGGGACTAGCGGGGGTTACGAGCAGTACTTC
TRBV2,TRBJ1-5,-,-,CASSDQRNQPQHF,TGTGCCAGCAGTGACCAGAGAAATCAGCCCCAGCATTTT
TRBV29-1,TRBJ2-7,-,-,CSVGRSSYEQYF,TGCAGCGTTGGTAGGTCCTCCTACGAGCAGTACTTC
TRBV6-5,TRBJ2-7,-,-,CASSLLESSYEQYF,TGTGCCAGCAGCCTCCTAGAATCTTCCTACGAGCAGTACTTC
TRBV7-8,TRBJ2-1,-,-,CASSLGVDFWGYNEQFF,TGTGCCAGCAGCTTAGGTGTGGACTTTTGGGGGTACAATGAGCAGTTCTTC
TRBV10-2,TRBJ1-6,-,-,CASRGTDSNNSPLHF,TGCGCCAGTAGGGGGACGGATTCAAATAATTCACCCCTCCACTTT
TRBV7-2,TRBJ1-2,-,TRBD1,CASSLETGGYGYTF,TGTGCCAGCAGCTTAGAAACAGGGGGCTATGGCTACACCTTC
TRBV7-2,TRBJ2-3,-,TRBD2,CASSLVGAGGDTDTQYF,TGTGCCAGCAGCTTAGTTGGTGCGGGGGGGGACACAGATACGCAGTATTTT
TRBV30,TRBJ2-3,-,TRBD2,CAWSLAGGSGDTQYF,TGTGCCTGGAGCCTAGCGGGGGGGAGTGGAGATACGCAGTATTTT
TRBV7-9,TRBJ2-5,-,TRBD2,CASSLTGGPRETQYF,TGTGCCAGCAGCTTAACGGGGGGGCCGCGGGAGACCCAGTACTTC
TRBV12-3/TRBV12-4,TRBJ2-1,-,-,CASNPGGHEQFF,TGTGCCAGCAACCCCGGGGGGCATGAGCAGTTCTTC
TRBV10-3,TRBJ2-3,-,TRBD2,CATPGSGADSSTDTQYF,TGTGCCACCCCGGGGAGCGGGGCTGATTCTAGCACAGATACGCAGTATTTT
TRBV28,TRBJ2-3,-,-,CASSLYRAESTDTQYF,TGTGCCAGCAGTTTATACAGGGCGGAGAGCACAGATACGCAGTATTTT
TRBV5-1,TRBJ1-4,-,-,CASSLVGSNNEKLFF,TGCGCCAGCAGCTTGGTGGGATCAAATAATGAAAAACTGTTTTTT